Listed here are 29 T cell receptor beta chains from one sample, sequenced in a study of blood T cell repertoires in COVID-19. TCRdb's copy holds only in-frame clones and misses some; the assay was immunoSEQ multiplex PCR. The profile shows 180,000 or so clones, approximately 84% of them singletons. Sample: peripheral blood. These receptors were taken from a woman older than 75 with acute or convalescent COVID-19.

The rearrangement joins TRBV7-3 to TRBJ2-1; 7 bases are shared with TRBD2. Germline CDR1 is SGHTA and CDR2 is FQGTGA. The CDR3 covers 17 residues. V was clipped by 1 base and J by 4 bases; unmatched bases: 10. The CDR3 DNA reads TGTGCCAGCAGCTTAAGAACGCAGGCTAGCGGATACAATGAGCAGTTCTTC. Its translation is CASSLRTQASGYNEQFF.

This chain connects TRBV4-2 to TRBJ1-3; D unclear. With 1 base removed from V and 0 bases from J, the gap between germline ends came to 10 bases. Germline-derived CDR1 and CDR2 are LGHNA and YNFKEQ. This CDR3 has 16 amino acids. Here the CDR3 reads CASSQGFVSSGNTIYF. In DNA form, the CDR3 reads TGTGCCAGCAGCCAAGGCTTCGTGAGCTCTGGAAACACCATATATTTT.

CDR3 region: CASSMTGGNTEAFF. In nucleotides, the CDR3 is TGTGCCAGCTCGATGACAGGTGGGAACACTGAAGCTTTCTTT. The chain joins TRBV18 to TRBJ1-1; maybe TRBD1 (6 bases). The V and J ends lost 6 bases and 1 base respectively, with 12 bases between them. This CDR3 spans 14 amino acids. Germline lookup yields CDR1 KGHSH and CDR2 LQKENI.

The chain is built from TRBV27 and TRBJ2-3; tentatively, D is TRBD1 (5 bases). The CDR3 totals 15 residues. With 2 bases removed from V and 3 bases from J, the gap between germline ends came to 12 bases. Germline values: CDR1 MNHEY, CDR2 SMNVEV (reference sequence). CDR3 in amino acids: CASSLTRQNTDTQYF. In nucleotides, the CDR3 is TGTGCCAGCAGTTTAACGAGACAGAATACAGATACGCAGTATTTT.

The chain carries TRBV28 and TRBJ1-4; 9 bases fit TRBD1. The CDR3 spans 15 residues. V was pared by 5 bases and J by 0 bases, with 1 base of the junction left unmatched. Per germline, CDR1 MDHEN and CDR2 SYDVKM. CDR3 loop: CASSTGGTTNEKLFF. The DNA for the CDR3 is TGTGCCAGCAGTACAGGGGGCACAACTAATGAAAAACTGTTTTTT.

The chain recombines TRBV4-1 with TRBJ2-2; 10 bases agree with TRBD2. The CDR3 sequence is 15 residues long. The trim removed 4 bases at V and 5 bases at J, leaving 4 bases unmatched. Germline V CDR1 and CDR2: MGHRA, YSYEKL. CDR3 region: CASSPGLARTGELFF. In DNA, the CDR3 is TGCGCCAGCAGCCCGGGACTAGCGCGGACCGGGGAGCTGTTTTTT.

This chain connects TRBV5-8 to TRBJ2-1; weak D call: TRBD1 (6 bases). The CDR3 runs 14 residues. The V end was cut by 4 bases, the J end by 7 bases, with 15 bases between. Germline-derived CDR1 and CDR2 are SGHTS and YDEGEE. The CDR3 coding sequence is TGTGCCAGCAGCCTTCTCGAGGGGGTTAATGAGCAGTTCTTC. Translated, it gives CASSLLEGVNEQFF.

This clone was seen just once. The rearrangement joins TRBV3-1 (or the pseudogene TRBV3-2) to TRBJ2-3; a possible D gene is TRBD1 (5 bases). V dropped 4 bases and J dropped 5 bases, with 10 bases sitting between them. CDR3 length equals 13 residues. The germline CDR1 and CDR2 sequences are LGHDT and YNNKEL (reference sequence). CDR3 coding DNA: TGTGCCAGCAGCCGTAGGGGCGGAGATACGCAGTATTTT. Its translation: CASSRRGGDTQYF.

CDR3 bases: TGTGCCAGCAGTTCGGGACAGAGGAACACTGAAGCTTTCTTT. Translating it yields CASSSGQRNTEAFF. The J gene is TRBJ1-1, the V gene TRBV28; 7 bases agree with TRBD1. V lost 4 bases and J lost 1; bases outside the gene matches: 3. CDR3 length: 14 amino acids. In germline, CDR1 is MDHEN, CDR2 SYDVKM.

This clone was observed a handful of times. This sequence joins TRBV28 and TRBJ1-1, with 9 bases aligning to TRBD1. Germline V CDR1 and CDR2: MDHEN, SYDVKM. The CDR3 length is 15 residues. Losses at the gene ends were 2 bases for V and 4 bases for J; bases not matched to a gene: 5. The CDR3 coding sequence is TGTGCCAGCAGTTTAGGACAGGGGAGGGCCACTGAAGCTTTCTTT. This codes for CASSLGQGRATEAFF.

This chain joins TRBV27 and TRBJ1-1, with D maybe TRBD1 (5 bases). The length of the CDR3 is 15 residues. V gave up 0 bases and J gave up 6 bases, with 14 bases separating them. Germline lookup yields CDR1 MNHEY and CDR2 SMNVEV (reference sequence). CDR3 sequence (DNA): TGTGCCAGCAGTTTATCGTGGCAGGGAAGGGCTGAAGCTTTCTTT. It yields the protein CASSLSWQGRAEAFF.

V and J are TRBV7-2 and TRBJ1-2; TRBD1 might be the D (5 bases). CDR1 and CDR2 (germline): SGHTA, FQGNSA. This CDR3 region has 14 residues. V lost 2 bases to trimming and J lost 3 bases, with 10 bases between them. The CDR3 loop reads CASSLKTGYYGYTF. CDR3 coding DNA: TGTGCCAGCAGCTTAAAAACAGGTTACTATGGCTACACCTTC.

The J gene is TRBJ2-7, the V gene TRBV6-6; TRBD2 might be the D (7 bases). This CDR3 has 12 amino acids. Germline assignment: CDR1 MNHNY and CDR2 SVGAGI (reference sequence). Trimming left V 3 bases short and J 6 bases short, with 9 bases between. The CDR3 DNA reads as TGTGCCAGCAGTTATGGGGGGGCCGAGCAGTACTTC. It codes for CASSYGGAEQYF.

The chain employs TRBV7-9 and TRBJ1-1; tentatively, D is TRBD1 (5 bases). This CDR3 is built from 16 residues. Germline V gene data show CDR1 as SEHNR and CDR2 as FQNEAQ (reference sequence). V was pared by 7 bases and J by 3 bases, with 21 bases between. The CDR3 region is CASTPPGGYRDTEAFF. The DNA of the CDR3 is TGTGCCAGCACCCCCCCCGGGGGGTATCGGGACACTGAAGCTTTCTTT.

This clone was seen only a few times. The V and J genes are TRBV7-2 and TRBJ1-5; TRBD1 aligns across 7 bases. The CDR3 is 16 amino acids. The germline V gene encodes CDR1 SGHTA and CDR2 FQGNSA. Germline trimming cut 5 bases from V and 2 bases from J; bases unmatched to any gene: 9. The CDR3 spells CASSPTGSTGNQPQHF. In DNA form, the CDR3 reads TGTGCCAGCAGCCCGACAGGGTCCACGGGCAATCAGCCCCAGCATTTT.

The CDR3 bases are TGTGCCAGCTCACCATCCGGGACACTCTATGGCTACACCTTC. Its protein is CASSPSGTLYGYTF. V gene TRBV18 combines with J gene TRBJ1-2; D perhaps matches TRBD1 (6 bases). The CDR3 totals 14 residues. The germline V gene has CDR1 KGHSH and CDR2 LQKENI. V was pared by 2 bases and J by 4 bases, with 11 bases between.

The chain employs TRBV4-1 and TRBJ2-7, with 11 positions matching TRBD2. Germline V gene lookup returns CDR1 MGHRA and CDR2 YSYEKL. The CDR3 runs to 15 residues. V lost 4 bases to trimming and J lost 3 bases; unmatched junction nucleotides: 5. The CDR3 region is CASSLGLAGIYEQYF. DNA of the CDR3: TGCGCCAGCAGCCTTGGACTAGCGGGTATCTACGAGCAGTACTTC.

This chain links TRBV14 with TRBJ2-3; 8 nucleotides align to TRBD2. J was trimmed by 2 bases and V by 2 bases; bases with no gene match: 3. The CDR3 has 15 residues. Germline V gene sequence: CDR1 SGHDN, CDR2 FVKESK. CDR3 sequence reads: CASSQQRGHTDTQYF. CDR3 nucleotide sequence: TGTGCCAGCAGCCAACAGCGGGGGCACACAGATACGCAGTATTTT.

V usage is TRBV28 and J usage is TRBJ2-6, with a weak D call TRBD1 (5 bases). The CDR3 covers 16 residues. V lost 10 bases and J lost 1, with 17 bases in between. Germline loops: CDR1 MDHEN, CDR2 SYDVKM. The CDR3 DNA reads TGTGCCACCCCCGCGCAGGGTGGGTCTGGGGCCAACGTCCTGACTTTC. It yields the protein CATPAQGGSGANVLTF.

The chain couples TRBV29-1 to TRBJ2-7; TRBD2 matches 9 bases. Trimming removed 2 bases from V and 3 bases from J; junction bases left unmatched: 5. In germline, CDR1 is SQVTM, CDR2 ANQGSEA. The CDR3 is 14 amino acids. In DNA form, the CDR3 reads TGCAGCGTTGAATTCAGCGGGAGGAACTACGAGCAGTACTTC. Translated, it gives CSVEFSGRNYEQYF.

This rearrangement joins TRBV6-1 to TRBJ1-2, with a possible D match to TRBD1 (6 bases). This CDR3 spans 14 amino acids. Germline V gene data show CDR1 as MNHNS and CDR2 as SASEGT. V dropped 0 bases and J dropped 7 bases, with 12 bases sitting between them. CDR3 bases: TGTGCCAGCAGTGAAGCTGGGGGCGCAGGTGGCTACACCTTC. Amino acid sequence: CASSEAGGAGGYTF.

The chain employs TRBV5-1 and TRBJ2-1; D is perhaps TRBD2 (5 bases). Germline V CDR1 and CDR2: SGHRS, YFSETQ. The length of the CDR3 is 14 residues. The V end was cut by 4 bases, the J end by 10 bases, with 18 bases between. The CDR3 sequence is CASSRTPPEMEQFF. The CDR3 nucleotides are TGCGCCAGCAGCCGGACTCCGCCGGAGATGGAGCAGTTCTTC.

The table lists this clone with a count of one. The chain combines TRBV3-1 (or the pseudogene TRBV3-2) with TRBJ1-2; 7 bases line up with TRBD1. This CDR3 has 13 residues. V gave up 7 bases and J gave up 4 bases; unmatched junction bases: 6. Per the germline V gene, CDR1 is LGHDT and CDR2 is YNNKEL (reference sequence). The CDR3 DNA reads TGTGCCAGCACCTACAGGGGTGGCTATGGCTACACCTTC. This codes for CASTYRGGYGYTF.

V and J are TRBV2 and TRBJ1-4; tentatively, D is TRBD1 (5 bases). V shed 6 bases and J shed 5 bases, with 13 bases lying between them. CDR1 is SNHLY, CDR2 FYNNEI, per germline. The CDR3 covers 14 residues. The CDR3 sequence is CASRRGGMNEKLFF. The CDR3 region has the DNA TGTGCCAGCAGAAGGGGAGGAATGAATGAAAAACTGTTTTTT.

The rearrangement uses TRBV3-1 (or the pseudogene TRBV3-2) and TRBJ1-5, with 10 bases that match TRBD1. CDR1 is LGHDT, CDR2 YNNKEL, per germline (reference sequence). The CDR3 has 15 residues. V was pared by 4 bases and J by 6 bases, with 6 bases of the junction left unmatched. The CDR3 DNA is TGTGCCAGCAGCCGGGGACAGGGGATGGGTCAGCCCCAGCATTTT. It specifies CASSRGQGMGQPQHF.

Written as DNA, the CDR3 is TGTGCCAGCAGCTTAGGGCCAGGGTACGAGCAGTACTTC. This sequence encodes CASSLGPGYEQYF. The J gene is TRBJ2-7, the V gene TRBV7-8; TRBD1 is a possible D gene (5 bases). Looked up from germline, CDR1 is SGHVS and CDR2 is FQNEAQ. CDR3 length equals 13 residues. Between the trimmed V and J ends, which lost 1 base and 4 bases, there was a span of 8 bases.

For the CDR3, the DNA is TGTGCCACCAGTGACCCGGGACAGAGCTACGAGCAGTACTTC. It yields the protein CATSDPGQSYEQYF. The rearrangement uses TRBV24-1 and TRBJ2-7; TRBD1 matches 7 bases. CDR3 size: 14 residues. Germline V gene sequence: CDR1 KGHDR, CDR2 SFDVKD. The V segment lost 4 bases and the J segment 3 bases; nucleotides outside the gene matches: 5.

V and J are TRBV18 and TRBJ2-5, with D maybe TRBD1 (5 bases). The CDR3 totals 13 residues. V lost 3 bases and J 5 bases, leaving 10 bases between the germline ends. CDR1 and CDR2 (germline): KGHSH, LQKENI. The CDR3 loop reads CASSPGRAETQYF. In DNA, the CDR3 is TGTGCCAGCTCACCGGGCAGGGCCGAGACCCAGTACTTC.

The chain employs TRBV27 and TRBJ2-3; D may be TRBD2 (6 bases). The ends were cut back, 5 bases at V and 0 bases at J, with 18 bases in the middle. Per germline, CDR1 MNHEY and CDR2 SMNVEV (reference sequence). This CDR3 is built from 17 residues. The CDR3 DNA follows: TGTGCCAGCAGTATAACTTATCTAGCGACTAGCACAGATACGCAGTATTTT. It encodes CASSITYLATSTDTQYF.